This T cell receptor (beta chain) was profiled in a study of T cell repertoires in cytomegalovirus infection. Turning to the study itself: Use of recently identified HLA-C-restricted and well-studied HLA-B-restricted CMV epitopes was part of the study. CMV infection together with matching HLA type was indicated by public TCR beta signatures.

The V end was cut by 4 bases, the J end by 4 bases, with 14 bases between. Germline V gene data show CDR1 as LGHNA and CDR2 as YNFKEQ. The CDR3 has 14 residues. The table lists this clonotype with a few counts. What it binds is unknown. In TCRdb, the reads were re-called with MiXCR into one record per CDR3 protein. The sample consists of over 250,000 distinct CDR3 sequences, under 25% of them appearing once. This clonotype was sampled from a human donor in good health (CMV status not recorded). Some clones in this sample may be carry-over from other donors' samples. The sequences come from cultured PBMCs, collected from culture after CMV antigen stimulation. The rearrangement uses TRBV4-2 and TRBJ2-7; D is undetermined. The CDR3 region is CASSLSLSDYEQYF. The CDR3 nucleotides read TGTGCCAGCAGCCTCTCCTTGAGTGATTACGAGCAGTACTTC.